This TCR beta chain appears in the sequencing data of a study of response to subunit inactivated influenza vaccine. Study-level points and caveats: It was suggested by the authors that few new T cells are recruited by each seasonal influenza vaccination.

TCRdb recomputed calls from the RT-PCR reads with MiXCR, one row per CDR3 protein. Of some 160,000 distinct CDR3 sequences in the sample, approximately 10% were seen once. This clonotype turned up a few times. Its antigen is undetermined. This clonotype was sampled from a man in his forties or fifties who received an inactivated influenza vaccine. Sequencing was performed on non-naive T cells sorted from PBMCs, taken roughly 48 days after vaccination.

The CDR3 sequence is CSARDGGLTAFF. In DNA form, the CDR3 reads TGCAGTGCTAGAGATGGGGGGTTGACGGCTTTCTTT. The rearrangement links TRBV20-1 to TRBJ1-1; weak D call: TRBD1 (5 bases). The CDR3 runs 12 residues. Between the trimmed V and J ends, which lost 0 bases and 11 bases, there was a span of 13 bases. Germline-derived CDR1 and CDR2 are DFQATT and SNEGSKA (reference sequence).